This TCR beta chain was documented in a study of T cell repertoires in cytomegalovirus infection. About the research overall: The public TCR beta signatures pointed to both CMV infection and matching HLA type. Study-wide results and caveats: Ex vivo responses were dominated by HLA-C-restricted CMV-specific TCR beta clonotypes. Based on cumulative public TCR beta family frequency, carriers of CMV plus the relevant HLA were identified.

The table lists this clonotype with many counts. Its matching antigen is unknown. Germline V gives CDR1 SGHVS, CDR2 FQNEAQ. With V trimmed by 6 bases and J by 3 bases, 9 bases remained unmatched. This CDR3 has 16 residues. One entry per CDR3 protein, called by TCRdb with MiXCR from the reads. The data contain around 180,000 distinct CDR3 sequences, about 28% of them seen just once; the ten biggest clones take up about 31%. V usage is TRBV7-8 and J usage is TRBJ2-2; 8 bases line up with TRBD1. Sequencing was carried out using PBMCs. The TCR sequence derives from a human donor in good health (CMV status not recorded). Some clones in this sample may be carry-over from other donors' samples. This CDR3 reads CASRTHRGVYTGELFF. The CDR3 DNA is TGTGCCAGCAGAACCCACAGGGGGGTTTACACCGGGGAGCTGTTTTTT.